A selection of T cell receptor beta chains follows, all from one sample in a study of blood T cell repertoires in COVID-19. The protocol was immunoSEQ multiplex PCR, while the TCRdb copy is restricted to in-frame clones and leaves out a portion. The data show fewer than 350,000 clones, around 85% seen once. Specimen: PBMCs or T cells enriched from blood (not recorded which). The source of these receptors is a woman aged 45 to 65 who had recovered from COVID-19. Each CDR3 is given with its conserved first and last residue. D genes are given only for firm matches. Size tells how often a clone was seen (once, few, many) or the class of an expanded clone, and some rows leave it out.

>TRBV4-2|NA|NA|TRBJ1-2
TGTGCCAGCAGCCAAGATGGGGATGGCGGAGGCAGCTATGGCTACACCTTC
CASSQDGDGGGSYGYTF
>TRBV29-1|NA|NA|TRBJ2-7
TGCAGCGTTGGGGGACACGGGAACTCCTACGAGCAGTACTTC
CSVGGHGNSYEQYF
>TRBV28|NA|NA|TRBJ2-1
TGTGCCAGCATAACTCGGGGGTATGAGCAGTTCTTC
CASITRGYEQFF
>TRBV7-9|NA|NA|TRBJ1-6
TGTGCCAGCAGCTTTGTGACAGGAAGCCAAATAAGTTCACCCCTCCACTTT
CASSFVTGSQISSPLHF
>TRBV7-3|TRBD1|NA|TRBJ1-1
TGTGCCAGCAGCACCCACAGGGGTAGAGACACTGAAGCTTTCTTT
CASSTHRGRDTEAFF
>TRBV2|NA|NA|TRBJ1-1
TGTGCCAGCAGCCTCGGGACTCAGACTGAAGCTTTCTTT
CASSLGTQTEAFF
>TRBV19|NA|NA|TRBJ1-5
TGTGCCAGTAGTGGCAGCAATCAGCCCCAGCATTTT
CASSGSNQPQHF
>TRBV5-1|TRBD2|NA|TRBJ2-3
TGCGCCAGCAGCTTTACGGCGGGGGGGCCAGATACGCAGTATTTT
CASSFTAGGPDTQYF
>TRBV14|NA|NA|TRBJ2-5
TGTGCCAGCAGCCCCACGTCTGAAACGGCCCAGTACTTC
CASSPTSETAQYF
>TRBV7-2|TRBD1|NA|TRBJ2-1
TGTGCCAGCAGCGTCCGGACAGGGGGTTCGGATGAGCAGTTCTTC
CASSVRTGGSDEQFF
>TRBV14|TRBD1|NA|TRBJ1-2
TGCTTACTGACAGGGCAGAATGGCTACACCTTC
CLLTGQNGYTF
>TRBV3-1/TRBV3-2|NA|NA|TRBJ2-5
TGTGCCAGCAGCCGAGGTAGACAAGAGACCCAGTACTTC
CASSRGRQETQYF
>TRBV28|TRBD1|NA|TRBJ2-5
TGTGCCAGCAGTCATGGGACAGGGAGACGGAGAGAGACCCAGTACTTC
CASSHGTGRRRETQYF
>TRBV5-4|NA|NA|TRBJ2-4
TGTGCCAGCAGCTCTACAGGAGACGTAAACATTCAGTACTTC
CASSSTGDVNIQYF
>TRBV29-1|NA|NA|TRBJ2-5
TGCAGCGTTGACAGGGGAGAGAGGGAGACCCAGTACTTC
CSVDRGERETQYF
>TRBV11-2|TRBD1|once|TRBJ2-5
TGTGCCAGCAGCACCCGGACAGGGAAGGAGACCCAGTACTTC
CASSTRTGKETQYF
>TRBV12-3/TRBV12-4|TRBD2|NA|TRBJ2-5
TGTGCCAGCAGTTTGCGGGGGGTAGAGACCCAGTACTTC
CASSLRGVETQYF
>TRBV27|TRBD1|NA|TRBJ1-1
TGTGCCAGCAGTTTATGGACAGGGCGGGCCGGCACTGAAGCTTTCTTT
CASSLWTGRAGTEAFF
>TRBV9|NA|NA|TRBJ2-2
TGTGCCAGCAGCGTAGCTCTAAGGGGGGGGAACACCGGGGAGCTGTTTTTT
CASSVALRGGNTGELFF
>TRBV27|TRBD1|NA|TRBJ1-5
TGTGCCAGTCAACCCGGACAGGGGGGTAATCAGCCCCAGCATTTT
CASQPGQGGNQPQHF
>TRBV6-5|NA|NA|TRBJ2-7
TGTGCCAGCAGTCGGGGAGACGAGCAGTACTTC
CASSRGDEQYF
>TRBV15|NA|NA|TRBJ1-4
TGTGCCACCAGCAGAGAGGCGGGAGAGAATGAAAAACTGTTTTTT
CATSREAGENEKLFF
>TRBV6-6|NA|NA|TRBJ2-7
TGTGCCAGCAGAGATTCAGGGGGGCCCTCCTACGAGCAGTACTTC
CASRDSGGPSYEQYF
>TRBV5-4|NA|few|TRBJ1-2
TGTGCCAGCAGCTTGGGCGGTACTAACTATGGCTACACCTTC
CASSLGGTNYGYTF
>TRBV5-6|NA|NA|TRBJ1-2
TGTGCCAGCAGGTTTTACCCGGGAAGCTATGGCTACACCTTC
CASRFYPGSYGYTF
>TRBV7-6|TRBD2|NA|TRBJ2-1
TGTGCCAGCAGCTTAGTCGGGGCTAGCGGGAGTCGGGGCAATGAGCAGTTCTTC
CASSLVGASGSRGNEQFF
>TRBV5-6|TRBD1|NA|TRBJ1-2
TGTGCCAGCAGCTCGGGACAGGGGGCGCGTCCCAATGGCTACACCTTC
CASSSGQGARPNGYTF
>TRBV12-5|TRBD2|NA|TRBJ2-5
TGTGCTAGTGGTTTTGGAGCGGGGGGGCTATGGGAGACCCAGTACTTC
CASGFGAGGLWETQYF
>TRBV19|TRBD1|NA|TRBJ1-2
TGTGCCAGTACGAGACAGGGGGCGAACTATGGCTACACCTTC
CASTRQGANYGYTF
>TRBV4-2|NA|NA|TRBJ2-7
TGTGCCAGCAGCCGAGCTACTTCTCCCTCCTACGAGCAGTACTTC
CASSRATSPSYEQYF
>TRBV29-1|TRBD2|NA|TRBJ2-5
TGCAGCGCAGACTTCGGGGGGAAGACCCAGTACTTC
CSADFGGKTQYF
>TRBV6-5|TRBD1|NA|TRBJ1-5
TGTGCCAGCAGTCCGGACAGGGGTGGCAATCAGCCCCAGCATTTT
CASSPDRGGNQPQHF
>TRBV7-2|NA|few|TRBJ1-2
TGTGCCAGCAGCTTAGGGCGGACAGAGAACTATGGCTACACCTTC
CASSLGRTENYGYTF
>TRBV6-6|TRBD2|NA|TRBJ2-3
TGTGCCAGCATGGGGGGGGAGAGAACAGATACGCAGTATTTT
CASMGGERTDTQYF
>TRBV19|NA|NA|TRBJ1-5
TGTGCCAGTAGTTATGGGGCGAGCAATCAGCCCCAGCATTTT
CASSYGASNQPQHF
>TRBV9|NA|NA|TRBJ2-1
TGTGCCAGCAGCGAATCTTTAGTGGGGCTCTACCGTGAGCAGTTCTTC
CASSESLVGLYREQFF
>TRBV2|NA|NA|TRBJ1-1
TGTGCCAGCAGTGAAGCCCCGGGACTGACGAACACTGAAGCTTTCTTT
CASSEAPGLTNTEAFF
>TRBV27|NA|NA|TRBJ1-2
TGTGCCAGCACCCCTTGGCGGGCCGGGGGTTACTATGGCTACACCTTC
CASTPWRAGGYYGYTF